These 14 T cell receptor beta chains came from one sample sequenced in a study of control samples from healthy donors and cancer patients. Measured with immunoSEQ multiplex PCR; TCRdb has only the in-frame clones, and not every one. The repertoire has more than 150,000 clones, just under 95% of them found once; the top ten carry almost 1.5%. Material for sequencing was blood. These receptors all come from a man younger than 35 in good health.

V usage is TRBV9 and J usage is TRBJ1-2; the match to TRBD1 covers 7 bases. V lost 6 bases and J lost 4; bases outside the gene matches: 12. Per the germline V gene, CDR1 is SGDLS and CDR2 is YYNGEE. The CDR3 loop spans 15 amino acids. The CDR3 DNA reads TGTGCCAGCACCCCTGAGGGGGCGCTGGGCTATGGCTACACCTTC. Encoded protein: CASTPEGALGYGYTF.

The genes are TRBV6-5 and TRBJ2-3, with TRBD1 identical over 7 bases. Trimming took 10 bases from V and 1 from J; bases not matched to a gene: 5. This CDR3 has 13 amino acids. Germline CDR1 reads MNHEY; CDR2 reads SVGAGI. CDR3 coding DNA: TGTGCCACCGGACAGGTCCGCACAGATACGCAGTATTTT. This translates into CATGQVRTDTQYF.

The CDR3 loop reads CAWSHRDRGYQPQHF. The DNA of the CDR3 is TGTGCCTGGAGCCACCGGGACAGGGGTTATCAGCCCCAGCATTTT. The V gene is TRBV30, the J gene TRBJ1-5; 10 nucleotides line up with TRBD1. The CDR3 contains 15 residues. The germline V gene has CDR1 GTSNPN and CDR2 SVGIG (reference sequence). The V and J ends lost 3 bases and 5 bases, in that order; junction bases with no gene match: 7.

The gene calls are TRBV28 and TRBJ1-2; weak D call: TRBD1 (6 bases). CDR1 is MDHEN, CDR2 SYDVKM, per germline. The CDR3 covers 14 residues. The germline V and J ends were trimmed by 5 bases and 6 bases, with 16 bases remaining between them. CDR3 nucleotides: TGTGCCAGCAGTCCATTTAAAGGGGGGGATGGCTACACCTTC. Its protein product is CASSPFKGGDGYTF.

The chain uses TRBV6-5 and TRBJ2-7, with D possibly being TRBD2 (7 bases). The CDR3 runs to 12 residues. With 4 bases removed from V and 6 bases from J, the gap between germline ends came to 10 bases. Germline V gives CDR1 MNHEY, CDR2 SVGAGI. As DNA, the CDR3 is TGTGCCAGCAGTTCGGGGGGCTTCGAGCAGTACTTC. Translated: CASSSGGFEQYF.

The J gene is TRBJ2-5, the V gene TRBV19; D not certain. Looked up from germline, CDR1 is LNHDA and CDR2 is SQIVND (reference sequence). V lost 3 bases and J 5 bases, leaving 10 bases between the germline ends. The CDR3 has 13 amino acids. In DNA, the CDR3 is TGTGCCAGTAGTATGGGCCCCACGGAGACCCAGTACTTC. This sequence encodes CASSMGPTETQYF.

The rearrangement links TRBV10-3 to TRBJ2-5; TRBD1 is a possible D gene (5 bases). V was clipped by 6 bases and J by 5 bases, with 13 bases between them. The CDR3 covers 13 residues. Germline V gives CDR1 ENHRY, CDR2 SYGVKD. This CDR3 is CAIRPREGETQYF. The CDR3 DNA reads TGTGCCATCAGGCCCAGGGAAGGGGAGACCCAGTACTTC.

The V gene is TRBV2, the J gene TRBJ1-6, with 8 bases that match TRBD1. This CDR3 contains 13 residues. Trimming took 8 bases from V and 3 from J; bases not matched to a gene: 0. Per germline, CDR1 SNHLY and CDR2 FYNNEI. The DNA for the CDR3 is TGTGCCAGCGACAGGGGCTATAATTCACCCCTCCACTTT. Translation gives CASDRGYNSPLHF.

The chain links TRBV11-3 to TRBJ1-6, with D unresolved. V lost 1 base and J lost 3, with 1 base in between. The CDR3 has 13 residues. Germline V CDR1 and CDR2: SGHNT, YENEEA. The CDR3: CASSLVYNSPLHF. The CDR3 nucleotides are TGTGCCAGCAGCTTAGTCTATAATTCACCCCTCCACTTT.

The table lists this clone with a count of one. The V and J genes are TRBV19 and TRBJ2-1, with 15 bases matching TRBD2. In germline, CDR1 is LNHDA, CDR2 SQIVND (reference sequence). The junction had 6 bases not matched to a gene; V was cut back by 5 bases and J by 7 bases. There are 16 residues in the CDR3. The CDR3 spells CASSPRTSGGGNEQFF. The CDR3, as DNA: TGTGCCAGTAGTCCCCGGACTAGCGGGGGGGGAAATGAGCAGTTCTTC.

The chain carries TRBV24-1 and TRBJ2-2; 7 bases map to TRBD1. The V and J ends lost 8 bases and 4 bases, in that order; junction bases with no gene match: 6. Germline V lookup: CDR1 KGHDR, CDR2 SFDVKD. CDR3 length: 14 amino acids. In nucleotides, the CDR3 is TGTGCCACCACGGGGACAGACCTCACCGGGGAGCTGTTTTTT. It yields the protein CATTGTDLTGELFF.

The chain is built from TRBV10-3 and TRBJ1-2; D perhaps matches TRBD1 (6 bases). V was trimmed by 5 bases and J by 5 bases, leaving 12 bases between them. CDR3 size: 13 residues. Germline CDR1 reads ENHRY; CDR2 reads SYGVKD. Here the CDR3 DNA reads TGTGCCATCAGTCAGGGGAATCCATATGGCTACACCTTC. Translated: CAISQGNPYGYTF.

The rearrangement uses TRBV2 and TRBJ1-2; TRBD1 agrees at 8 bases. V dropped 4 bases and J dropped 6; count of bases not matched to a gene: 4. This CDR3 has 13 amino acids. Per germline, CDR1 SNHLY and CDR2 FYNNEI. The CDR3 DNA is TGTGCCAGCAGTGTGTCACAGGGGGATGGCTACACCTTC. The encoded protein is CASSVSQGDGYTF.

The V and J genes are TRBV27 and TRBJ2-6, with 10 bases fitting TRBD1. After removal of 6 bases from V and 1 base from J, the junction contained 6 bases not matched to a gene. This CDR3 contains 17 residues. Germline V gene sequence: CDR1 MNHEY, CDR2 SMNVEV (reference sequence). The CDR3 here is CASRRDRGTSGANVLTF. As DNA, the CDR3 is TGTGCCAGCAGGAGGGACAGGGGAACTTCTGGGGCCAACGTCCTGACTTTC.